This TCR beta chain was recorded in a study of blood T cell repertoires in COVID-19. Clones were read by immunoSEQ multiplex PCR, and TCRdb kept only the in-frame ones, dropping some. The sample records about 400,000 clones, roughly 90% being singletons. V lost 3 bases, J lost 0 bases, and 5 bases lay in between. Per the germline V gene, CDR1 is SEHNR and CDR2 is FQNEAQ (reference sequence). This CDR3 has 14 residues. The sample was peripheral blood. J is TRBJ2-2 and V is TRBV7-9, with unresolved D. This TCR was sampled from a man aged 40-49 years with acute or convalescent COVID-19. The CDR3: CASSFGANTGELFF. Written as DNA, the CDR3 is TGTGCCAGCAGCTTCGGTGCGAACACCGGGGAGCTGTTTTTT.